These 32 T cell receptor beta chains share one sample of origin, sequenced in a study of blood T cell repertoires in COVID-19. Profiled with immunoSEQ multiplex PCR; TCRdb holds only in-frame clones, not every one. In the table there are 90,000 to 140,000 clones, 65% to 90% of which are singletons. Input material: peripheral blood. Receptor source: a man older than 75 with acute or convalescent COVID-19.

This clone was found once. The CDR3 region has the DNA TGTGCCAGCAGCTTGGATAGGATCGGGACAGGGACGTATGGCTACACCTTC. It codes for CASSLDRIGTGTYGYTF. The rearrangement links TRBV5-4 to TRBJ1-2, with 9 bases lining up with TRBD1. V shed 0 bases and J 5 bases; nucleotides not matched to a gene: 11. Germline values: CDR1 SGHNT, CDR2 YYREEE (reference sequence). The CDR3 sequence is 17 residues long.

This chain uses TRBV29-1 with TRBJ2-5; possibly TRBD1 for D (5 bases). Germline loops: CDR1 SQVTM, CDR2 ANQGSEA. V was cut by 1 base and J by 0 bases, with 6 bases left in between. This CDR3 has 13 residues. CDR3 in amino acids: CSVEGGHQETQYF. The CDR3 DNA is TGCAGCGTTGAAGGGGGCCACCAAGAGACCCAGTACTTC.

The CDR3 region is CASLTSSSYQPQHF. The CDR3 region has the DNA TGTGCCAGCCTCACATCGTCCTCCTATCAGCCCCAGCATTTT. This chain joins TRBV28 and TRBJ1-5; no definite D call. Trimming pared 8 bases from V and 5 bases from J, leaving 16 bases between. This CDR3 comprises 14 residues. Germline CDR1 reads MDHEN; CDR2 reads SYDVKM.

The V and J genes are TRBV7-2 and TRBJ2-2, with 11 bases that match TRBD1. V dropped 3 bases and J dropped 6; count of bases not matched to a gene: 15. Germline values: CDR1 SGHTA, CDR2 FQGNSA. This CDR3 has 19 amino acids. CDR3 sequence: CASSFRTPVGTGGAGELFF. DNA of the CDR3: TGTGCCAGCAGCTTTAGGACCCCGGTTGGGACAGGGGGGGCCGGGGAGCTGTTTTTT.

This chain uses TRBV7-9 with TRBJ2-1; 11 bases match TRBD2. Germline V gene sequence: CDR1 SEHNR, CDR2 FQNEAQ (reference sequence). This CDR3 has 15 amino acids. V shed 6 bases and J 4 bases; nucleotides not matched to a gene: 5. Written as DNA, the CDR3 is TGTGCCAGCAGAACTAGCGGGAGAGAATACAATGAGCAGTTCTTC. Its translation is CASRTSGREYNEQFF.

CDR3 nucleotide sequence: TGTGCCAGCAGTCAAGCCCCGGGACTCGGGGAGCTGTTTTTT. Its protein is CASSQAPGLGELFF. The chain combines TRBV27 with TRBJ2-2; a weak D match, TRBD2 (6 bases). Per the germline V gene, CDR1 is MNHEY and CDR2 is SMNVEV (reference sequence). The ends were cut back, 5 bases at V and 7 bases at J, with 14 bases in the middle. There are 14 residues in the CDR3.

The chain links TRBV14 to TRBJ2-1, with D tentatively TRBD2 (6 bases). Trimming cost V 3 bases and J 5 bases, with 8 bases left between them. The germline gives CDR1 SGHDN, CDR2 FVKESK. The CDR3 runs to 13 residues. The DNA of the CDR3 is TGTGCCAGCAGCCACAGGACTAACAATGAGCAGTTCTTC. Translation: CASSHRTNNEQFF. Supplemented by reference TRBV14 and TRBJ2-1, the full variable domain reads EAGVTQFPSHSVIEKGQTVTLRCDPISGHDNLYWYRRVMGKEIKFLLHFVKESKQDESGMPNNRFLAERTGGTYSTLKVQPAELEDSGVYFCASSHRTNNEQFFGPGTRLTVL.

This clone has only a few counts. The chain joins TRBV29-1 to TRBJ2-2, with a possible D match to TRBD1 (6 bases). This CDR3 region has 14 residues. Germline CDR1 is SQVTM and CDR2 is ANQGSEA. The V end was cut by 5 bases, the J end by 4 bases, with 14 bases between. As DNA, the CDR3 is TGCAGCGTTCTGACAGGAGGAGTCACCGGGGAGCTGTTTTTT. Translation: CSVLTGGVTGELFF.

V is TRBV3-1 (or the pseudogene TRBV3-2) and J is TRBJ2-3; 9 bases fit TRBD2. V was pared by 6 bases and J by 8 bases, with 12 bases of the junction left unmatched. Germline CDR1 LGHDT, CDR2 YNNKEL (reference sequence). The CDR3 sequence is 15 residues long. This CDR3 reads CASRQGLAKPGTQYF. The CDR3 DNA reads as TGTGCCAGCAGGCAGGGACTAGCCAAGCCCGGTACGCAGTATTTT.

This rearrangement joins TRBV2 to TRBJ1-5; D gene uncertain. CDR1 SNHLY and CDR2 FYNNEI come from the germline V gene. The length of the CDR3 is 12 residues. V lost 8 bases, J lost 4 bases, and 9 bases lay in between. The CDR3 loop reads CASCASNQPQHF. In DNA form, the CDR3 reads TGTGCCAGCTGCGCTTCTAATCAGCCCCAGCATTTT.

The chain carries TRBV7-9 and TRBJ2-7; 8 bases match TRBD1. Germline CDR1 reads SEHNR; CDR2 reads FQNEAQ (reference sequence). J gave up 4 bases and V 5 bases, and 13 bases lay outside the gene matches. The CDR3 runs 16 residues. Here the CDR3 reads CASSPNIGQGRYEQYF. CDR3 DNA sequence: TGTGCCAGCAGCCCGAATATAGGACAGGGAAGGTACGAGCAGTACTTC. The whole variable domain, remainder taken from reference TRBV7-9 and TRBJ2-7, is DTGVSQNPRHKITKRGQNVTFRCDPISEHNRLYWYRQTLGQGPEFLTYFQNEAQLEKSRLLSDRFSAERPKGSFSTLEIQRTEQGDSAMYLCASSPNIGQGRYEQYFGPGTRLTVT.

This chain connects TRBV6-4 to TRBJ2-1; TRBD2 matches at 12 bases. Germline V lookup: CDR1 MRHNA, CDR2 SNTAGT. Germline trimming cut 0 bases from V and 7 bases from J; bases unmatched to any gene: 4. This CDR3 comprises 16 residues. CDR3 sequence: CASSDSLAGGRNEQFF. The DNA of the CDR3 is TGTGCCAGCAGTGACTCGCTAGCGGGAGGGCGAAATGAGCAGTTCTTC.

Comment on this clone: Other DNA sequences in the sample encode the same CDR3. V usage is TRBV2 and J usage is TRBJ2-3; TRBD1 is a possible D gene (5 bases). This CDR3 is built from 14 residues. The germline V and J ends were trimmed by 5 bases and 0 bases, with 9 bases remaining between them. The germline CDR1 and CDR2 sequences are SNHLY and FYNNEI. Here the CDR3 reads CASSRTSSTDTQYF. CDR3 sequence (DNA): TGTGCCAGCAGTAGGACAAGTAGCACAGATACGCAGTATTTT.

There are a few counts of this clone. The rearrangement joins TRBV29-1 to TRBJ2-2, with a possible D match to TRBD2 (5 bases). CDR1 and CDR2 from the germline V gene are SQVTM and ANQGSEA. The CDR3 contains 13 residues. Trimming cost V 3 bases and J 4 bases, with 9 bases left between them. The CDR3 coding sequence is TGCAGCGTTGATCGGGATGCCACCGGGGAGCTGTTTTTT. It translates to CSVDRDATGELFF.

V and J are TRBV7-9 and TRBJ1-2, with 7 bases that match TRBD1. The trim removed 5 bases at V and 7 bases at J, leaving 7 bases unmatched. The CDR3 loop spans 13 amino acids. Germline V gene data show CDR1 as SEHNR and CDR2 as FQNEAQ (reference sequence). The CDR3 DNA follows: TGTGCCAGCAGCCCCCAGGGGGGACGTGGCTACACCTTC. Its translation: CASSPQGGRGYTF.

V and J are TRBV2 and TRBJ2-3; TRBD2 aligns across 13 bases. Germline lookup yields CDR1 SNHLY and CDR2 FYNNEI. The CDR3 covers 15 residues. The V and J ends lost 5 bases and 3 bases, in that order; junction bases with no gene match: 2. The DNA for the CDR3 is TGTGCCAGCAGTCGGACTAGCGGGAGAACAGATACGCAGTATTTT. Its protein is CASSRTSGRTDTQYF.

The chain couples TRBV6-5 to TRBJ2-1; D gene ambiguous. V lost 6 bases and J 9 bases, leaving 18 bases between the germline ends. Germline CDR1 and CDR2: MNHEY and SVGAGI. The CDR3 consists of 14 residues. The CDR3 here is CASRRTGTLGEQFF. The DNA for the CDR3 is TGTGCCAGCAGAAGAACCGGTACGCTCGGTGAGCAGTTCTTC.

The chain combines TRBV4-3 with TRBJ2-5; 7 bases line up with TRBD1. V dropped 5 bases and J dropped 0; count of bases not matched to a gene: 0. This CDR3 has 13 residues. The germline CDR1 and CDR2 sequences are LGHNA and YSLEER. CDR3 DNA: TGCGCCAGCAGCGGGACAGACCAAGAGACCCAGTACTTC. Its protein product is CASSGTDQETQYF.

This chain links TRBV19 with TRBJ1-2; TRBD1 might be the D (5 bases). Germline loops: CDR1 LNHDA, CDR2 SQIVND (reference sequence). This CDR3 comprises 13 residues. Trimming took off 4 bases at V and 1 base at J, with 7 bases between the two ends. The CDR3 coding sequence is TGTGCCAGTAGTAAGGGGATTAACTATGGCTACACCTTC. It encodes CASSKGINYGYTF. Filled out from reference TRBV19 and TRBJ1-2, the complete variable domain reads DGGITQSPKYLFRKEGQNVTLSCEQNLNHDAMYWYRQDPGQGLRLIYYSQIVNDFQKGDIAEGYSVSREKKESFPLTVTSAQKNPTAFYLCASSKGINYGYTFGSGTRLTVV.

This chain uses TRBV28 with TRBJ1-2; D is perhaps TRBD1 (6 bases). V lost 5 bases, J lost 6 bases, and 19 bases lay in between. Germline assignment: CDR1 MDHEN and CDR2 SYDVKM. The CDR3 contains 15 residues. The CDR3 loop is CASSTQIGGWNGYTF. CDR3 sequence (DNA): TGTGCCAGCAGTACCCAAATAGGGGGATGGAATGGCTACACCTTC.

The V gene is TRBV3-1 (or the pseudogene TRBV3-2), the J gene TRBJ1-1, with D possibly being TRBD1 (5 bases). Trimming stripped 1 base from V and 8 bases from J, with 5 bases between. This CDR3 contains 11 residues. Per the germline V gene, CDR1 is LGHDT and CDR2 is YNNKEL (reference sequence). The DNA for the CDR3 is TGTGCCAGCAGCCAAGGGGGCGAAGCTTTCTTT. Protein product: CASSQGGEAFF.

The chain carries TRBV7-3 and TRBJ1-1; 8 nucleotides agree with TRBD1. V lost 6 bases and J lost 4; bases outside the gene matches: 4. The CDR3 runs 13 residues. The germline CDR1 and CDR2 sequences are SGHTA and FQGTGA. The DNA of the CDR3 is TGTGCCAGCAGTTCAGGGGGCGGCACTGAAGCTTTCTTT. Amino acid sequence: CASSSGGGTEAFF.

V gene TRBV18 combines with J gene TRBJ1-2, with D maybe TRBD1 (6 bases). V lost 6 bases to trimming and J lost 0 bases, with 14 bases between them. The germline V gene encodes CDR1 KGHSH and CDR2 LQKENI. The CDR3 covers 15 residues. CDR3 region: CASSRTETSNYGYTF. CDR3 DNA: TGTGCCAGCTCCCGGACAGAAACCTCTAACTATGGCTACACCTTC.

This clone has only one observation. The rearrangement joins TRBV6-5 to TRBJ1-2; TRBD1 agrees at 7 bases. The CDR3 is 15 amino acids. Germline V gene data show CDR1 as MNHEY and CDR2 as SVGAGI. V lost 7 bases and J lost 5; bases outside the gene matches: 13. CDR3 amino acids: CASTLSQQGPYGYTF. CDR3 nucleotide sequence: TGTGCCAGCACCTTATCCCAACAGGGGCCATATGGCTACACCTTC.

The V and J genes are TRBV4-1 and TRBJ1-1; tentatively, D is TRBD1 (6 bases). V was pared by 4 bases and J by 1 base, with 10 bases between. The CDR3 contains 14 residues. Germline V gene sequence: CDR1 MGHRA, CDR2 YSYEKL. CDR3 coding DNA: TGCGCCAGCAGCCTGGACAGACAGAACACTGAAGCTTTCTTT. Protein product: CASSLDRQNTEAFF.

The J gene is TRBJ2-1, the V gene TRBV27, with 10 positions matching TRBD2. The J segment lost 1 base and the V segment lost 7 bases, leaving 10 bases of the junction unmatched. Germline CDR1 reads MNHEY; CDR2 reads SMNVEV (reference sequence). The CDR3 length is 17 residues. For the CDR3, the DNA is TGTGCCAGCAAGCGGGGTCCGGGACTAGCGTCCTACAATGAGCAGTTCTTC. Translated, it gives CASKRGPGLASYNEQFF.

This chain joins TRBV7-2 and TRBJ2-2; 7 nucleotides line up with TRBD1. The germline V gene has CDR1 SGHTA and CDR2 FQGNSA. Germline trimming cut 1 base from V and 0 bases from J; bases unmatched to any gene: 2. CDR3 length: 16 residues. The CDR3: CASSLEGGANTGELFF. Written as DNA, the CDR3 is TGTGCCAGCAGCTTAGAAGGGGGCGCGAACACCGGGGAGCTGTTTTTT.

The rearrangement uses TRBV6-5 and TRBJ1-3, with TRBD1 as a possible D gene (6 bases). Trimming pared 0 bases from V and 2 bases from J, leaving 8 bases between. Germline assignment: CDR1 MNHEY and CDR2 SVGAGI. The CDR3 extends over 15 amino acids. CDR3 protein: CASSYSRTAGNTIYF. In nucleotides, the CDR3 is TGTGCCAGCAGTTACTCGAGGACAGCTGGAAACACCATATATTTT.

This clone was detected a few times. The rearrangement links TRBV6-2 or TRBV6-3 to TRBJ1-1, with D unresolved. The germline V gene encodes CDR1 MNHEY and CDR2 SVGEGT. V lost 2 bases to trimming and J lost 1 base, with 17 bases between them. There are 17 residues in the CDR3. In DNA, the CDR3 is TGTGCCAGCAGTTACGTCCTTACCCACGGGGAGAACACTGAAGCTTTCTTT. This codes for CASSYVLTHGENTEAFF.

V gene TRBV5-1 combines with J gene TRBJ2-2, with unresolved D. Between the trimmed V and J ends, which lost 0 bases and 7 bases, there was a span of 13 bases. CDR3 size: 15 residues. CDR1 and CDR2 (germline): SGHRS, YFSETQ. Here the CDR3 reads CASSLAPPPSGELFF. The CDR3 coding sequence is TGCGCCAGCAGCTTGGCCCCTCCTCCCAGCGGGGAGCTGTTTTTT.

V usage is TRBV15 and J usage is TRBJ1-6, with a possible D match to TRBD1 (6 bases). The V and J ends lost 0 bases and 10 bases respectively, with 13 bases between them. Germline-derived CDR1 and CDR2 are LNHNV and YYDKDF (reference sequence). The CDR3 spans 15 residues. The CDR3 nucleotides read TGTGCCACCAGCAGAGATCAGGGGTTTTCCTCACCCCTCCACTTT. Translation: CATSRDQGFSSPLHF. The entire variable domain, with the rest obtained from reference TRBV15 and TRBJ1-6, is as follows: DAMVIQNPRYQVTQFGKPVTLSCSQTLNHNVMYWYQQKSSQAPKLLFHYYDKDFNNEADTPDNFQSRRPNTSFCFLDIRSPGLGDTAMYLCATSRDQGFSSPLHFGNGTRLTVT.

This clone occurred a few times. The V gene is TRBV7-2, the J gene TRBJ2-7, with 12 bases lining up with TRBD2. The germline V gene encodes CDR1 SGHTA and CDR2 FQGNSA. The CDR3 covers 16 residues. V trimming: 5 bases; J trimming: 4 bases; junction bases outside the gene matches: 9. The CDR3 DNA reads TGTGCCAGCAGCCCCCGACTAGCGGGAGTCCTTTACGAGCAGTACTTC. It specifies CASSPRLAGVLYEQYF. The full variable domain, in which reference TRBV7-2 and TRBJ2-7 provide the parts outside the CDR3, is GAGVSQSPSNKVTEKGKDVELRCDPISGHTALYWYRQSLGQGLEFLIYFQGNSAPDKSGLPSDRFSAERTGGSVSTLTIQRTQQEDSAVYLCASSPRLAGVLYEQYFGPGTRLTVT.